The rows below give T cell receptor beta chains drawn from one sample of a study of blood T cell repertoires in COVID-19. This table comes from immunoSEQ multiplex PCR, and its TCRdb copy is limited to in-frame clones, with some not included. The sample includes roughly 62,000 clones, approximately 80% of them seen just once. The specimen was peripheral blood. The receptors were sampled from a human donor in a cohort sampled during active COVID-19. Both conserved end residues are part of each CDR3. D genes are given only for firm matches. The size of a clone is reported for some rows only, either as once, few or many, or as a class for expanded clones.

d_call clone_size j_call v_call cdr3_aa cdr3_nt
TRBD2 - TRBJ2-5 TRBV29-1 CSVPPGLAGTYQETQYF TGCAGCGTCCCGCCGGGACTAGCGGGAACGTACCAAGAGACCCAGTACTTC
- few TRBJ1-6 TRBV3-1/TRBV3-2 CASSPELNSPLHF TGTGCCAGCAGCCCGGAGCTAAATTCACCCCTCCACTTT
- - TRBJ1-1 TRBV27 CASSLAQFTEAFF TGTGCCAGCAGTTTGGCACAATTCACTGAAGCTTTCTTT
TRBD1 - TRBJ1-1 TRBV11-2 CASSPPGTGIEAFF TGTGCCAGCAGCCCCCCCGGGACAGGGATTGAAGCTTTCTTT
TRBD2 - TRBJ2-3 TRBV7-6 CASSLGRLAGGTDTQYF TGTGCCAGCAGCTTAGGGAGACTAGCGGGTGGCACAGATACGCAGTATTTT
- - TRBJ2-3 TRBV7-3 CASSLGVAVTDTQYF TGTGCCAGCAGCTTAGGGGTAGCGGTGACAGATACGCAGTATTTT
TRBD2 - TRBJ2-1 TRBV7-2 CASSPSGRAGEQFF TGTGCCAGCAGCCCTAGCGGGAGGGCTGGGGAGCAGTTCTTC
TRBD2 - TRBJ2-5 TRBV18 CASSPFRSSGGAQETQYF TGTGCCAGCTCACCATTTCGGTCTAGCGGGGGGGCTCAAGAGACCCAGTACTTC
- - TRBJ2-1 TRBV10-3 CATYSPKGSGLASYNEQFF TGTGCCACCTACAGCCCCAAGGGCTCGGGACTGGCCTCCTACAATGAGCAGTTCTTC
- - TRBJ1-4 TRBV25-1 CASSENLAEKLFF TGTGCCAGCAGTGAAAACCTGGCTGAAAAACTGTTTTTT
- - TRBJ1-1 TRBV18 CASSPGGSWEAFF TGTGCCAGCTCACCAGGGGGGAGCTGGGAAGCTTTCTTT
- - TRBJ1-3 TRBV30 CAWSVRGSGNTIYF TGTGCCTGGAGTGTTCGGGGTTCTGGAAACACCATATATTTT
- few TRBJ2-7 TRBV4-1 CASSQDGGGTWQYF TGCGCCAGCAGCCAAGATGGAGGCGGAACGTGGCAGTACTTC
TRBD2 - TRBJ2-1 TRBV15 CATSSRGRAPYNEQFF TGTGCCACCAGCAGTAGAGGGAGGGCCCCCTACAATGAGCAGTTCTTC
TRBD1 - TRBJ2-7 TRBV3-1/TRBV3-2 CASSPPPGTDTYEQYF TGTGCCAGCAGCCCTCCACCGGGGACAGACACCTACGAGCAGTACTTC
TRBD2 few TRBJ2-1 TRBV6-5 CASIWTSGSFQFF TGTGCCAGCATTTGGACTAGCGGGTCTTTCCAGTTCTTC
TRBD1 - TRBJ2-5 TRBV5-1 CASRRTGGSDETQYF TGCGCCAGCAGGAGGACAGGGGGCTCGGATGAGACCCAGTACTTC
- - TRBJ1-1 TRBV28 CASSWLQGNTEAFF TGTGCCAGCAGTTGGTTACAGGGGAACACTGAAGCTTTCTTT
- - TRBJ1-6 TRBV19 CASSMRAEDPLHF TGTGCCAGTAGTATGAGGGCAGAGGACCCCCTCCACTTT
- - TRBJ1-5 TRBV19 CASSIRGNQPQHF TGTGCCAGTAGTATCAGGGGCAATCAGCCCCAGCATTTT
- - TRBJ1-1 TRBV6-1 CASSEVVFGNTEAFF TGTGCCAGCAGTGAAGTGGTATTCGGGAACACTGAAGCTTTCTTT
- - TRBJ1-1 TRBV27 CASSEPRGTEAFF TGTGCCAGCAGCGAACCGCGGGGCACTGAAGCTTTCTTT